Described below is a single T cell receptor beta chain sequence and its context. Its antigen has not been determined. Per-base quality was not reported, and no clone a single base away is much larger than it. CDR3 length: 15 amino acids, cysteine to phenylalanine. This entry keeps only the CDR3 DNA: 45 bases, framed from base 1. V loses 4 bases of germline sequence and J loses 2 bases, and the interval between the two ends is 13 bases. For CDR1 and CDR2, the germline V gene lists SGDLS and YYNGEE. Every donor was a healthy Caucasian. Three pairs of female monozygotic twins, all aged about 18 to 29 years, made up the twin cohort. Peripheral blood mononuclear cells were the source from which RNA for the TCR libraries was isolated. This sample was taken from a study of identical twins (dated by TCRdb to the mid-2010s). With regard to the full study: TCR alpha and beta repertoires from monozygotic twins, unrelated adults of various ages and cord blood were deep-sequenced to test whether fetal clonotypes persist. To rule out contamination, replicate twin experiments were performed at different times with different library preparation protocols. Summary of the overall study and its limitations: In monozygotic twins, recombination models systematically underestimated out-of-frame TCR alpha sharing, but the models matched the sharing seen between unrelated individuals. Compared with coincidental sharing between unrelated individuals, an excess of low generation-probability sequences was observed among out-of-frame TCR alpha sequences shared between twins. Because the same donors could not be followed over many years, the conclusions depended on cross-sectional statistical analysis. Fewer insertions were carried by abundant cord blood beta clonotypes, a similar but weaker trend appeared in young adult naive repertoires, and no such trend appeared in memory repertoires. The excess sharing between twins in beta out-of-frame sequences was weaker because fewer shared sequences reduced the signal-to-noise ratio. Invariant T cells such as MAIT and iNKT could partly confound zero-insertion analyses, though diverse VJ usage argued against this for most clonotypes.

Library construction relied on 5' RACE. Sequenced on an Illumina HiSeq 2000. Template switching introduced a universal primer binding site; the final cDNA contained a unique molecular identifier, enabling accurate counting of TCR cDNA molecules. Specific primers in the conserved constant-segment region were used to synthesize first-strand cDNA for the TCR alpha and beta chains. To control for contamination, each cDNA library was double barcoded with a SMART-Mk sample barcode plus Illumina barcodes. TruSeq adapter sequences along with Illumina sample barcodes were introduced in two successive PCR steps. The Illumina HiSeq platform was used with custom primers to sequence TCR alpha and beta cDNA libraries. Under the source paper's analysis protocol: MiGEC was used to process raw reads and extract unique molecular identifiers, and MiXCR was used to find CDR3 positions. Recombination models were inferred per individual with the repgenHMM and IGoR tools using an EM algorithm. The analysis of shared clonotypes was done with the tcR package in R, with sharing normalized by the product of cloneset sizes. Out-of-frame nonproductive sequences were analyzed to study raw recombination free of thymic and clonal selection effects. TCRdb applied fastp at Q25 and MiXCR to the public reads, then kept only in-frame beta chains. Identical CDR3 proteins give one entry, which carries the most common genes and DNA. These V and J calls are TCRdb output, not the study's own analysis. The sample includes some 760,000 distinct CDR3 sequences, with about 18% observed a single time. The ten largest account for around 14% of the sample.

This sample was shared with a second study, whose subject was T cells expressing NK-cell markers. As the second paper documents: Fewer than ten donors provided sorted CD3+CD56+NKG2C+, CD3+CD56+NKG2C- and CD3+CD56-NKG2C+ T-cell subsets, whose TCR beta-chain repertoires were profiled. Seven of the eight sequenced donors were HCMV-seropositive and one was HCMV-seronegative. In several experiments an anti-gammadeltaTCR antibody was added to restrict sorting to alphabetaTCR-expressing T cells. For 6 or 7 donors, the dominant CD3+CD56+NKG2C+ clonotypes were among the top 10 CD8+ clonotypes and accounted for roughly 1.0-8% of CD8+ T cells. Those dominant clonotypes were again the most abundant among CD3+CD56-NKG2C+ cells in several donors, at 28.3-60.1%. It remained unclear whether the expanded NKG2C-expressing T cell clones were specific for HCMV antigens. The study sequenced eight donors, all healthy volunteers chosen at random: three men and five women. A commercial ELISA kit detecting HCMV-specific IgG in serum was used to determine HCMV serostatus. For over five donors, bulk peripheral blood T-cell repertoires were additionally sequenced from unsorted PBMC. Reads were demultiplexed and grouped by UMI with MIGEC, and clonotypes were assembled and quantified with MiTCR. Only TCR cDNA sequences supported by at least two reads were kept to exclude erroneous sequences. Downstream repertoire analysis used the tcR package, and clonotypes were matched across fractions by CDR3 nucleotide sequence plus V segment. Antigen specificity was annotated against VDJdb with VDJmatch, allowing one amino acid substitution in CDR3.

The chain uses TRBV9 and TRBJ2-1; the D gene is possibly TRBD2, with 6 bases matching. This TCR was recovered from a young woman in good health. Sequencing used PBMCs. In nucleotide form, the sequence is TGTGCCAGCAGCCCTGGCCCTAGCGCCTACAATGAGCAGTTCTTC. The resulting protein is CASSPGPSAYNEQFF.